This is a list of T cell receptor beta chains from one sample in a study of blood T cell repertoires in COVID-19. Profiling relied on immunoSEQ multiplex PCR, and the TCRdb table lists in-frame clones only, not all of them. This sample has 320,000 or so clones, with about 85% found just once. Sample: PBMCs or T cells enriched from blood (not recorded which). The receptors were sampled from a woman aged 25-40 years who had been exposed to COVID-19. The CDR3 runs from the conserved cysteine through the conserved F or W. The order of the fields is clone size, V gene, J gene, D gene, CDR3 length, CDR3 DNA, CDR3 protein. The D gene is left open where the match is weak. Clone size appears in some rows only: once, few, many, or a class for an expanded clone.

size: .
V: TRBV7-3
J: TRBJ2-1
D: TRBD1
length: 16
DNA: TGTGCCAGCAGCAGACGCGGGACAGGGGTATTGAATGAGCAGTTCTTC
CDR3: CASSRRGTGVLNEQFF

size: .
V: TRBV7-9
J: TRBJ1-1
D: .
length: 13
DNA: TGTGCCAGCAGCTTAGTATCCCCAGAGGGAGCTTTCTTT
CDR3: CASSLVSPEGAFF

size: .
V: TRBV5-1
J: TRBJ1-1
D: .
length: 15
DNA: TGCGCCAGCAGCTTGGAATCGGGGAGGAACACTGAAGCTTTCTTT
CDR3: CASSLESGRNTEAFF

size: few
V: TRBV7-8
J: TRBJ1-1
D: TRBD1
length: 14
DNA: TGTGCCAGCAGCTTGACAGGGCAGTCGACTGAAGCTTTCTTT
CDR3: CASSLTGQSTEAFF

size: .
V: TRBV7-9
J: TRBJ1-6
D: .
length: 15
DNA: TGTGCCAGCAGCTTAGCCGAGAGCGAAAGGTCACCCCTCCACTTT
CDR3: CASSLAESERSPLHF

size: .
V: TRBV4-1
J: TRBJ2-3
D: TRBD2
length: 19
DNA: TGCGCCAGCAGCCAGGCAGGGACCGGGACTAGCGGGGGGGCGGATACGCAGTATTTT
CDR3: CASSQAGTGTSGGADTQYF

size: .
V: TRBV19
J: TRBJ1-5
D: .
length: 15
DNA: TGTGCCAGTAGTGGAATGACAGGCGGAAATCAGCCCCAGCATTTT
CDR3: CASSGMTGGNQPQHF

size: .
V: TRBV4-3
J: TRBJ1-3
D: .
length: 16
DNA: TGCGCCAGCAGCCAAGATCGATGGGGAGCTGGAAACACCATATATTTT
CDR3: CASSQDRWGAGNTIYF

size: .
V: TRBV28
J: TRBJ2-5
D: .
length: 15
DNA: TGTGCCAGCAGTTTACCGACAGGTGTAAGAGAGACCCAGTACTTC
CDR3: CASSLPTGVRETQYF

size: few
V: TRBV5-1
J: TRBJ1-1
D: .
length: 13
DNA: TGCGCCAGCAGCTTGGACAGGGATGGGCGAGCTTTCTTT
CDR3: CASSLDRDGRAFF

size: .
V: TRBV9
J: TRBJ2-3
D: .
length: 15
DNA: TGTGCCAGCAGCTTCCTGACAGGAATTACAGATACGCAGTATTTT
CDR3: CASSFLTGITDTQYF

size: few
V: TRBV18
J: TRBJ2-3
D: TRBD1
length: 16
DNA: TGTGCCAGCTCACCAGGACAGGGACCTAGCACAGATACGCAGTATTTT
CDR3: CASSPGQGPSTDTQYF

size: .
V: TRBV7-9
J: TRBJ1-2
D: .
length: 13
DNA: TGTGCCAGCAGCACGACAGAACAGGGCCGCTACACCTTC
CDR3: CASSTTEQGRYTF

size: .
V: TRBV12-3/TRBV12-4
J: TRBJ2-7
D: .
length: 12
DNA: TGTGCCAGCAGTAGTACAGGGACCGAGCAGTACTTC
CDR3: CASSSTGTEQYF

size: .
V: TRBV19
J: TRBJ1-4
D: TRBD1
length: 14
DNA: TGTGCCAGTAGTCGGACAGGAACTTATGAAAAACTGTTTTTT
CDR3: CASSRTGTYEKLFF

size: once
V: TRBV30
J: TRBJ2-7
D: TRBD2
length: 14
DNA: TGTGCCTGGAGTGTGGGCGGACTAGCATACGAGCAGTACTTC
CDR3: CAWSVGGLAYEQYF

size: .
V: TRBV30
J: TRBJ1-1
D: TRBD1
length: 15
DNA: TGTGCCTGGGCCCCCCCGGACAGGGGAAACACTGAAGCTTTCTTT
CDR3: CAWAPPDRGNTEAFF

size: .
V: TRBV5-1
J: TRBJ1-2
D: .
length: 13
DNA: TGCGCCAGCAGCCCCGAAGGAGTAGACGGCTACACCTTC
CDR3: CASSPEGVDGYTF

size: .
V: TRBV5-1
J: TRBJ2-1
D: TRBD2
length: 14
DNA: TGCGCCAGCAGCTTAGCGGGAATGGGCAATGAGCAGTTCTTC
CDR3: CASSLAGMGNEQFF

size: once
V: TRBV12-5
J: TRBJ1-1
D: .
length: 13
DNA: TGTGCTAGTGGTTTGGGGCCTAACACTGAAGCTTTCTTT
CDR3: CASGLGPNTEAFF

size: once
V: TRBV18
J: TRBJ1-1
D: .
length: 16
DNA: TGTGCCAGCTCCCCCTCATGGAGCCTTGGGAACACTGAAGCTTTCTTT
CDR3: CASSPSWSLGNTEAFF

size: .
V: TRBV4-3
J: TRBJ2-1
D: .
length: 18
DNA: TGCGCCAGCAGCCAAGAACCGACAACCGGGACTCTTGTCCGGGAGCAGTTCTTC
CDR3: CASSQEPTTGTLVREQFF